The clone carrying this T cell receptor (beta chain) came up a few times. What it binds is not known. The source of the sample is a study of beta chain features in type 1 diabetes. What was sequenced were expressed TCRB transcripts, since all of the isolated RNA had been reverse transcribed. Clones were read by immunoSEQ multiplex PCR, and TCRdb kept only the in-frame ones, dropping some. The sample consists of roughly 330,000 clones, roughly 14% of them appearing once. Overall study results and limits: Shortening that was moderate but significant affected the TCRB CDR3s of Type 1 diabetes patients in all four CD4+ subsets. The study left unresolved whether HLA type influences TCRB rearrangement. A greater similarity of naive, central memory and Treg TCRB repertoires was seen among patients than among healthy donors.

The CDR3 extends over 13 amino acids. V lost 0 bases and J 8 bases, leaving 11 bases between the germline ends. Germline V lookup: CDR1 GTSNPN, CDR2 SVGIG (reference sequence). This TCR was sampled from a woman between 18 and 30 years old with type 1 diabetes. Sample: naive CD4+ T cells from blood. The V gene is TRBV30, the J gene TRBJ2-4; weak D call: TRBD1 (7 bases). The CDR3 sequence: CAWSVRGTDIQYF. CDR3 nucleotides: TGTGCCTGGAGTGTACGCGGGACAGACATTCAGTACTTC.